One sample yielded the 23 T cell receptor beta chains listed below, sequenced in a study of OX40 agonist ivuxolimab in advanced cancers. Profiled with immunoSEQ multiplex PCR; TCRdb holds only in-frame clones, not every one. The data hold approximately 60,000 clones, with roughly 84% observed a single time. Sample: CD4+ or CD8+ T cells sorted from blood, taken in a trial of the OX40 agonist ivuxolimab. The receptors were sampled from an adult with an advanced solid tumor such as melanoma, head and neck, liver or kidney cancer.

The chain employs TRBV30 and TRBJ1-1; D might be TRBD1 (6 bases). CDR1 is GTSNPN, CDR2 SVGIG, per germline (reference sequence). The germline V and J ends were trimmed by 5 bases and 3 bases, with 16 bases remaining between them. This CDR3 is 14 amino acids long. The CDR3 region has the DNA TGTGCCTGGGACCTGACAGGAGGGGACACTGAAGCTTTCTTT. This encodes CAWDLTGGDTEAFF. The full variable domain, with the rest looked up from reference TRBV30 and TRBJ1-1, is SQTIHQWPATLVQPVGSPLSLECTVEGTSNPNLYWYRQAAGRGLQLLFYSVGIGQISSEVPQNLSASRPQDRQFILSSKKLLLSDSGFYLCAWDLTGGDTEAFFGQGTRLTVV.

The J gene is TRBJ2-3, the V gene TRBV9, with D perhaps given as TRBD1 or TRBD2 (5 bases each). The CDR3 loop spans 16 amino acids. V gave up 0 bases and J gave up 0 bases, with 11 bases separating them. Germline CDR1 and CDR2: SGDLS and YYNGEE. Here the CDR3 reads CASSVVGELSTDTQYF. CDR3 coding DNA: TGTGCCAGCAGCGTAGTGGGGGAGCTTAGCACAGATACGCAGTATTTT.

The CDR3 sequence: CASSPMGGGTYNEQFF. For the CDR3, the DNA is TGTGCCAGCTCACCAATGGGGGGGGGCACCTACAATGAGCAGTTCTTC. The rearrangement uses TRBV18 and TRBJ2-1; possibly TRBD2 for D (7 bases). The CDR3 contains 16 residues. Germline V lookup: CDR1 KGHSH, CDR2 LQKENI. Trimming left V 2 bases short and J 2 bases short, with 13 bases between. Together with reference TRBV18 and TRBJ2-1, the CDR3 gives the full variable domain: NAGVMQNPRHLVRRRGQEARLRCSPMKGHSHVYWYRQLPEEGLKFMVYLQKENIIDESGMPKERFSAEFPKEGPSILRIQQVVRGDSAAYFCASSPMGGGTYNEQFFGPGTRLTVL.

V gene TRBV19 combines with J gene TRBJ2-1, with 10 bases fitting TRBD2. CDR3 length: 15 residues. Germline trimming cut 4 bases from V and 7 bases from J; bases unmatched to any gene: 7. From germline, CDR1 is LNHDA and CDR2 SQIVND (reference sequence). CDR3 amino acids: CASSTSSGSKNEQFF. DNA of the CDR3: TGTGCCAGTAGTACGTCTAGCGGGAGTAAGAATGAGCAGTTCTTC. The full variable domain, with the rest looked up from reference TRBV19 and TRBJ2-1, is DGGITQSPKYLFRKEGQNVTLSCEQNLNHDAMYWYRQDPGQGLRLIYYSQIVNDFQKGDIAEGYSVSREKKESFPLTVTSAQKNPTAFYLCASSTSSGSKNEQFFGPGTRLTVL.

A single count supports this clone. The chain combines TRBV13 with TRBJ2-7; TRBD2 agrees at 9 bases. Germline V lookup: CDR1 PRHDT, CDR2 FYEKMQ (reference sequence). With 5 bases clipped from V and 5 bases from J, the junction kept 16 bases outside the gene matches. The CDR3 extends over 17 amino acids. The CDR3 nucleotides read TGTGCCAGCAGCCCCCCCCTCGCGGGGGGGCTTCACGACGAGCAGTACTTC. It specifies CASSPPLAGGLHDEQYF.

This sequence joins TRBV7-9 and TRBJ2-6, with no clear D. Per the germline V gene, CDR1 is SEHNR and CDR2 is FQNEAQ (reference sequence). This CDR3 has 13 residues. Trimming pared 4 bases from V and 2 bases from J, leaving 3 bases between. The CDR3 DNA reads TGTGCCAGCAGCTATGCTGGGGCCAACGTCCTGACTTTC. Its protein product is CASSYAGANVLTF.

This clone was counted a single time. V and J are TRBV7-2 and TRBJ2-3, with 13 positions matching TRBD2. The V segment lost 2 bases and the J segment 9 bases; nucleotides outside the gene matches: 5. Germline V gene lookup returns CDR1 SGHTA and CDR2 FQGNSA. The CDR3 is made up of 15 amino acids. The CDR3 DNA sequence: TGTGCCAGCAGCTTACTGCGGACTAGCGGGGGAACGCAGTATTTT. Encoded protein: CASSLLRTSGGTQYF.

This chain links TRBV27 with TRBJ1-2, with 10 bases identical to TRBD1. V lost 5 bases and J lost 5; bases outside the gene matches: 2. CDR1 MNHEY and CDR2 SMNVEV come from the germline V gene (reference sequence). There are 13 residues in the CDR3. CDR3 bases: TGTGCCAGCAGTAAGGACAGGGGGTATGGCTACACCTTC. It specifies CASSKDRGYGYTF.

CDR3 protein: CASSSDVRAGYTF. The DNA for the CDR3 is TGTGCCAGCAGTTCCGACGTCAGGGCCGGCTACACCTTC. The chain recombines TRBV5-4 with TRBJ1-2; the D gene is possibly TRBD1 (5 bases). The CDR3 loop spans 13 amino acids. Germline-derived CDR1 and CDR2 are SGHNT and YYREEE (reference sequence). V was trimmed by 5 bases and J by 8 bases, leaving 16 bases between them.

This clone was seen a few times. The J gene is TRBJ2-1, the V gene TRBV7-6, with 10 nucleotides matching TRBD2. Germline V gene sequence: CDR1 SGHVS, CDR2 FNYEAQ. J gave up 2 bases and V 2 bases, and 15 bases lay outside the gene matches. This CDR3 has 20 amino acids. The CDR3 sequence: CASSLRGGGGLAGAYNEQFF. The CDR3 region has the DNA TGTGCCAGCAGCTTACGTGGGGGAGGAGGGCTAGCGGGAGCCTACAATGAGCAGTTCTTC. The full variable domain, with the rest looked up from reference TRBV7-6 and TRBJ2-1, is GAGVSQSPRYKVTKRGQDVALRCDPISGHVSLYWYRQALGQGPEFLTYFNYEAQQDKSGLPNDRFSAERPEGSISTLTIQRTEQRDSAMYRCASSLRGGGGLAGAYNEQFFGPGTRLTVL.

V gene TRBV5-1 combines with J gene TRBJ1-6; no reliable D call. Trimming stripped 5 bases from V and 7 bases from J, with 13 bases between. The CDR3 runs to 14 residues. The germline V gene has CDR1 SGHRS and CDR2 YFSETQ. CDR3 loop: CASRLSAGNSPLHF. The CDR3 bases are TGCGCCAGCAGATTAAGTGCCGGAAATTCACCCCTCCACTTT.

The V and J genes are TRBV4-2 and TRBJ2-5, with D possibly being TRBD1 (6 bases). Per germline, CDR1 LGHNA and CDR2 YNFKEQ. V shed 3 bases and J shed 5 bases, with 13 bases lying between them. CDR3 size: 14 residues. For the CDR3, the DNA is TGTGCCAGCAGCCAGAACAGGGTGGGGGAGACCCAGTACTTC. Its protein product is CASSQNRVGETQYF.

This chain connects TRBV5-1 to TRBJ2-1; D may match TRBD1 or TRBD2 (5 bases each). This CDR3 region has 11 residues. V was clipped by 3 bases and J by 7 bases, with 5 bases between them. From germline, CDR1 is SGHRS and CDR2 YFSETQ. The DNA for the CDR3 is TGCGCCAGCAGCTGGGGGAATGAGCAGTTCTTC. As protein: CASSWGNEQFF.

The chain combines TRBV18 with TRBJ2-6; 9 nucleotides align to TRBD1. Looked up from germline, CDR1 is KGHSH and CDR2 is LQKENI. V shed 8 bases, J shed 2 bases, and the junction held 10 bases outside the gene matches. CDR3 size: 17 residues. Written as DNA, the CDR3 is TGTGCCAGCCCACGTCCCGGGACAGGGACTGGGGCCAACGTCCTGACTTTC. It specifies CASPRPGTGTGANVLTF.

Only one count was recorded for this clone. The V and J genes are TRBV27 and TRBJ2-3; 11 nucleotides match TRBD1. Losses at the gene ends were 4 bases for V and 4 bases for J; bases not matched to a gene: 4. This CDR3 has 15 amino acids. Germline lookup yields CDR1 MNHEY and CDR2 SMNVEV (reference sequence). CDR3 sequence (DNA): TGTGCCAGCAGTTCACCGGGACAGGGGGCAGATACGCAGTATTTT. Protein product: CASSSPGQGADTQYF.

The chain combines TRBV18 with TRBJ2-1; D gene ambiguous. The germline V gene has CDR1 KGHSH and CDR2 LQKENI. Trimming shortened V by 3 bases and J by 5 bases, and 11 bases separated the two germline ends. The CDR3 contains 14 residues. This chain's CDR3 is CASSPAVLNNEQFF. The CDR3 nucleotides read TGTGCCAGCTCACCCGCCGTCCTTAACAATGAGCAGTTCTTC.

This sequence joins TRBV9 and TRBJ2-1; D call uncertain. Germline V gene sequence: CDR1 SGDLS, CDR2 YYNGEE. This CDR3 spans 15 amino acids. With 0 bases removed from V and 8 bases from J, the gap between germline ends came to 15 bases. The CDR3 loop reads CASSVGLAEVDEQFF. For the CDR3, the DNA is TGTGCCAGCAGCGTAGGTCTGGCTGAGGTGGATGAGCAGTTCTTC.

The V call is TRBV30, the J call TRBJ1-4, with 9 positions matching TRBD1. Trimming took 4 bases from V and 8 from J; bases not matched to a gene: 8. The germline gives CDR1 GTSNPN, CDR2 SVGIG (reference sequence). This CDR3 has 14 amino acids. The CDR3 DNA follows: TGTGCCTGGAAGACCGGGACAGGGATGGAAAAACTGTTTTTT. This translates into CAWKTGTGMEKLFF.

This clone was counted between two and nine times. The chain employs TRBV9 and TRBJ2-1, with 7 positions matching TRBD2. CDR3 length equals 14 residues. CDR1 and CDR2 from the germline V gene are SGDLS and YYNGEE. V lost 4 bases and J lost 5; bases outside the gene matches: 6. CDR3 sequence reads: CASSFSGPNNEQFF. Written as DNA, the CDR3 is TGTGCCAGCAGCTTTAGCGGGCCAAACAATGAGCAGTTCTTC.

V gene TRBV11-3 combines with J gene TRBJ2-3, with D perhaps TRBD2 (6 bases). Trimming shortened V by 5 bases and J by 5 bases, and 17 bases separated the two germline ends. From germline, CDR1 is SGHNT and CDR2 YENEEA. CDR3 length: 15 amino acids. The CDR3 nucleotides read TGTGCCAGCAGCCCCGGGGCCGGGAGAGTAGATACGCAGTATTTT. Translating gives CASSPGAGRVDTQYF.

This sequence joins TRBV7-2 and TRBJ2-5; unclear D gene. Germline assignment: CDR1 SGHTA and CDR2 FQGNSA. Trimming shortened V by 7 bases and J by 5 bases, and 14 bases separated the two germline ends. There are 13 residues in the CDR3. The CDR3 coding sequence is TGTGCCAGCACCTCTAGGCGACCGGAGACCCAGTACTTC. As protein: CASTSRRPETQYF. Full variable domain (missing parts from reference TRBV7-2 and TRBJ2-5): GAGVSQSPSNKVTEKGKDVELRCDPISGHTALYWYRQSLGQGLEFLIYFQGNSAPDKSGLPSDRFSAERTGGSVSTLTIQRTQQEDSAVYLCASTSRRPETQYFGPGTRLLVL.

The chain links TRBV14 to TRBJ2-7; TRBD1 is a possible D gene (6 bases). Germline CDR1 is SGHDN and CDR2 is FVKESK. V dropped 5 bases and J dropped 6 bases, with 23 bases sitting between them. This CDR3 is 16 amino acids long. The CDR3 DNA reads as TGTGCCAGCAGCTCACGCTACGGACAGAATGTCAGCGAGCAGTACTTC. It is translated as CASSSRYGQNVSEQYF.

The rearrangement joins TRBV28 to TRBJ1-3; TRBD1 might be the D (6 bases). The V and J ends lost 4 bases and 4 bases respectively, with 11 bases between them. Looked up from germline, CDR1 is MDHEN and CDR2 is SYDVKM. The CDR3 runs 14 residues. CDR3 nucleotide sequence: TGTGCCAGCAGTTCGACAGGAACGGGAAACACCATATATTTT. It yields the protein CASSSTGTGNTIYF.